These 24 T cell receptor beta chains were all obtained from the same sample, sequenced in a study of post-analysis software for immune sequencing data. Study results and caveats: Patients had higher frequencies than controls of roughly 5 TRBV segments, including TRBV5-6, TRBV5-1 and TRBV20-1.

Unique molecular identifiers had been added to the TCR beta cDNA libraries. Using its own MiXCR run on the PCR reads, TCRdb lists one record per CDR3 protein. The sample lists 650,000 to 850,000 distinct CDR3 sequences, under 70% occurring once. Antigens for these TCRs are unknown. Sequencing was done on a sample of blood. The receptors originated from a girl under 18 with multiple sclerosis.

This clonotype was found a few times. The chain couples TRBV30 to TRBJ2-7, with unresolved D. Trimming took 2 bases from V and 4 from J, leaving 6 bases between them. Germline V CDR1 and CDR2: GTSNPN, SVGIG (reference sequence). CDR3 size: 11 residues. CDR3 coding DNA: TGTGCCTGGAGTTTAGGGTACGAGCAGTACTTC. Translated, it gives CAWSLGYEQYF.

The genes are TRBV7-3 and TRBJ2-1; 16 bases align to TRBD2. Germline loops: CDR1 SGHTA, CDR2 FQGTGA. CDR3 length: 18 residues. The V segment lost 6 bases and the J segment 7 bases; nucleotides outside the gene matches: 12. The CDR3 protein is CASSSAGTSGGAGNEQFF. CDR3 DNA sequence: TGTGCCAGCAGTTCCGCCGGGACTAGCGGGGGGGCCGGTAATGAGCAGTTCTTC.

This clonotype was observed a few times. The chain couples TRBV20-1 to TRBJ2-5; 13 nucleotides line up with TRBD2. Germline CDR1 DFQATT, CDR2 SNEGSKA (reference sequence). V was clipped by 6 bases and J by 11 bases; unmatched bases: 18. CDR3 size: 16 residues. As DNA, the CDR3 is TGCAGTGCCCTTCCGGGACTAGCGGGACCTCGGACGTGGCAGTACTTC. This sequence encodes CSALPGLAGPRTWQYF.

The chain links TRBV6-5 to TRBJ2-1; 7 bases fit TRBD2. The V gene end was trimmed by 9 bases and the J gene end by 4 bases; junction bases not matched to a gene: 3. Germline CDR1 reads MNHEY; CDR2 reads SVGAGI. The CDR3 has 12 amino acids. Here the CDR3 DNA reads TGTGCCAGTGGGAGGGAATACAATGAGCAGTTCTTC. Translating gives CASGREYNEQFF.

As regards this clonotype: One junction end does not reproduce the germline sequence, and a read error may be involved. The gene calls are TRBV7-8 and TRBJ2-1; D perhaps matches TRBD2 (5 bases). Germline CDR1 is SGHVS and CDR2 is FQNEAQ. The CDR3 has 17 residues. CDR3: CAGSLIEGQKGATEQFF. The DNA of the CDR3 is TGTGCCGGCAGCTTAATCGAGGGCCAAAAAGGAGCCACTGAGCAGTTCTTC. Together with reference TRBV7-8 and TRBJ2-1, the CDR3 gives the full variable domain: GAGVSQSPRYKVAKRGQDVALRCDPISGHVSLFWYQQALGQGPEFLTYFQNEAQLDKSGLPSDRFFAERPEGSVSTLKIQRTQQEDSAVYLCAGSLIEGQKGATEQFFGPGTRLTVL.

The chain employs TRBV2 and TRBJ2-1; D unresolved. Germline V lookup: CDR1 SNHLY, CDR2 FYNNEI. Trimming left V 6 bases short and J 6 bases short, with 21 bases between. The CDR3 has 16 amino acids. The CDR3 DNA sequence: TGTGCCAGCAGAGGTCCCAGGAGCCGCAAGGGCAATGAGCAGTTCTTC. The encoded protein is CASRGPRSRKGNEQFF.

This clonotype was counted a few times. The chain has TRBV2 and TRBJ2-7; 7 positions agree with TRBD1. The CDR3 extends over 16 amino acids. In germline, CDR1 is SNHLY, CDR2 FYNNEI. Trimming took 1 base from V and 0 from J; bases not matched to a gene: 6. In DNA, the CDR3 is TGTGCCAGCAGTGAAGAGGGGACAGCACTCTCCTACGAGCAGTACTTC. Translation: CASSEEGTALSYEQYF.

The chain is built from TRBV15 and TRBJ1-1; D call uncertain. The CDR3 has 17 residues. Germline V CDR1 and CDR2: LNHNV, YYDKDF (reference sequence). V shed 0 bases and J shed 0 bases, with 14 bases lying between them. The CDR3 DNA is TGTGCCACCAGCAGAGATTGGGTTGGAGCCATGAACACTGAAGCTTTCTTT. Encoded protein: CATSRDWVGAMNTEAFF.

A few counts support this clonotype. This sequence joins TRBV18 and TRBJ2-7; D gene unclear. CDR3 length: 14 residues. Per germline, CDR1 KGHSH and CDR2 LQKENI. Trimming cost V 6 bases and J 3 bases, with 15 bases left between them. The CDR3 spells CASSPRARSYEQYF. CDR3 in DNA: TGTGCCAGCTCGCCCCGCGCCAGGAGCTACGAGCAGTACTTC.

V gene TRBV2 combines with J gene TRBJ2-5; 10 nucleotides agree with TRBD2. The V gene end was trimmed by 4 bases and the J gene end by 1 base; junction bases not matched to a gene: 6. The CDR3 spans 16 residues. CDR1 SNHLY and CDR2 FYNNEI come from the germline V gene. CDR3 nucleotide sequence: TGTGCCAGCAGTGTACCCGGGACTAGCGCCCAAGAGACCCAGTACTTC. Encoded protein: CASSVPGTSAQETQYF.

V and J are TRBV14 and TRBJ2-1; D gene uncertain. Germline CDR1 reads SGHDN; CDR2 reads FVKESK. Between the trimmed V and J ends, which lost 3 bases and 7 bases, there was a span of 16 bases. The CDR3 loop spans 15 amino acids. CDR3 DNA sequence: TGTGCCAGCAGCCAGACGTTCCGGAGTGTGAATGAGCAGTTCTTC. It yields the protein CASSQTFRSVNEQFF.

In its sample, this clonotype was seen a few times. Here the CDR3 DNA reads TGTGCCAGCAGTCCACGGACAGCAGCTAACTATGGCTACACCTTC. It codes for CASSPRTAANYGYTF. The chain is built from TRBV12-3 or TRBV12-4 and TRBJ1-2; TRBD1 might be the D (6 bases). The CDR3 is 15 amino acids. V was clipped by 5 bases and J by 0 bases, with 13 bases between them.

This chain connects TRBV5-1 to TRBJ1-2; the match to TRBD1 covers 11 bases. The CDR3 runs to 16 residues. The V gene's germline CDR1 is SGHRS and CDR2 YFSETQ. V was pared by 2 bases and J by 2 bases, with 5 bases of the junction left unmatched. The CDR3, as DNA: TGCGCCAGCAGCTTAGGCTGGGACAGGGGGAACTATGGCTACACCTTC. It codes for CASSLGWDRGNYGYTF.

This chain uses TRBV11-3 with TRBJ2-1; 7 bases are a match to TRBD1. Germline V CDR1 and CDR2: SGHNT, YENEEA. The CDR3 runs to 17 residues. After removal of 4 bases from V and 1 base from J, the junction contained 10 bases not matched to a gene. The CDR3 coding sequence is TGTGCCAGCAGCTCCGACAGGGAACTTGAATCCTACAATGAGCAGTTCTTC. Amino acids: CASSSDRELESYNEQFF.

In this sample, this clonotype turned up once. This sequence joins TRBV20-1 and TRBJ2-5, with 8 bases aligning to TRBD2. The J call may be mistaken, given a closer DNA end match to TRBJ2-7. This CDR3 region has 15 residues. Per the germline V gene, CDR1 is DFQATT and CDR2 is SNEGSKA (reference sequence). The CDR3 DNA is TGCAGTGCTAGAGATAGTGTCACTAGCGGCTACGAGCAGTACTTC. Translating it yields CSARDSVTSGYEQYF.

This clonotype turned up a few times. V is TRBV5-1 and J is TRBJ2-7; D might be TRBD1 (5 bases). V lost 0 bases, J lost 1 base, and 14 bases lay in between. The CDR3 is made up of 16 amino acids. Germline values: CDR1 SGHRS, CDR2 YFSETQ. CDR3 DNA sequence: TGCGCCAGCAGCTTGGTCGGGTCAGGGCGATCCTACGAGCAGTACTTC. This codes for CASSLVGSGRSYEQYF.

The chain joins TRBV5-1 to TRBJ2-5; 9 bases align to TRBD1. The CDR3 is 15 amino acids. Trimming removed 4 bases from V and 3 bases from J; junction bases left unmatched: 7. The germline gives CDR1 SGHRS, CDR2 YFSETQ. The CDR3: CASSLDRGREETQYF. As DNA, the CDR3 is TGCGCCAGCAGCCTCGACAGGGGGAGGGAAGAGACCCAGTACTTC.

The genes are TRBV29-1 and TRBJ1-2; TRBD1 matches 9 bases. Germline-derived CDR1 and CDR2 are SQVTM and ANQGSEA. V was clipped by 6 bases and J by 4 bases; unmatched bases: 6. The CDR3 covers 13 residues. CDR3 residues: CSVEQGALYGYTF. CDR3 nucleotide sequence: TGCAGCGTAGAACAGGGGGCTCTCTATGGCTACACCTTC. The whole variable domain, filled in from reference TRBV29-1 and TRBJ1-2, reads SAVISQKPSRDICQRGTSLTIQCQVDSQVTMMFWYRQQPGQSLTLIATANQGSEATYESGFVIDKFPISRPNLTFSTLTVSNMSPEDSSIYLCSVEQGALYGYTFGSGTRLTVV.

The gene calls are TRBV5-1 and TRBJ1-1; weak D call: TRBD1 (6 bases). This CDR3 contains 15 residues. Germline CDR1 reads SGHRS; CDR2 reads YFSETQ. The germline V and J ends were trimmed by 0 bases and 5 bases, with 14 bases remaining between them. CDR3 loop: CASSLGHTGSTEAFF. CDR3 coding DNA: TGCGCCAGCAGCTTGGGGCACACAGGGAGTACTGAAGCTTTCTTT.

The chain joins TRBV18 to TRBJ2-5; D call uncertain. The CDR3 totals 16 residues. The germline V and J ends were trimmed by 1 base and 4 bases, with 16 bases remaining between them. Germline-derived CDR1 and CDR2 are KGHSH and LQKENI. CDR3 region: CASSPLVGAKGETQYF. The CDR3 DNA reads TGTGCCAGCTCACCACTTGTGGGCGCGAAAGGAGAGACCCAGTACTTC.

The sample holds one count of this clonotype. V is TRBV4-1 and J is TRBJ2-7, with TRBD1 matching 9 bases. CDR1 MGHRA and CDR2 YSYEKL come from the germline V gene. J lost 4 bases, V lost 1 base, and 5 bases had no gene match. The CDR3 extends over 15 amino acids. CDR3 sequence: CASSQGQGVKYEQYF. CDR3 DNA: TGCGCCAGCAGCCAAGGACAGGGGGTGAAATACGAGCAGTACTTC.

Only a few counts were recorded for this clonotype. Here the CDR3 reads CASSYLTGLFYEQYF. The CDR3 DNA follows: TGTGCCAGCAGTTACCTGACAGGGCTTTTCTACGAGCAGTACTTC. This sequence joins TRBV6-2 or TRBV6-3 and TRBJ2-5, with 7 bases that match TRBD1. The J call may be mistaken, given a closer DNA end match to TRBJ2-7. Germline assignment: CDR1 MNHEY and CDR2 SVGEGT. This CDR3 has 15 amino acids.

In this sample, this clonotype turned up a few times. The J gene is TRBJ2-7, the V gene TRBV7-2; 8 positions match TRBD2. Germline CDR1 and CDR2: SGHTA and FQGNSA. The length of the CDR3 is 15 residues. After removal of 5 bases from V and 7 bases from J, the junction contained 13 bases not matched to a gene. The CDR3 loop is CASSTSGGPIREQYF. The CDR3 DNA follows: TGTGCCAGCAGCACCAGCGGGGGCCCCATTCGGGAGCAGTACTTC.

This clonotype showed up just once. The chain uses TRBV18 and TRBJ2-7; D not certain. The CDR3 extends over 11 amino acids. Trimming took 4 bases from V and 6 from J, leaving 7 bases between them. Germline CDR1 KGHSH, CDR2 LQKENI. The CDR3 DNA reads TGTGCCAGCTCACTCCCTCCCGAGCAGTACTTC. This encodes CASSLPPEQYF.